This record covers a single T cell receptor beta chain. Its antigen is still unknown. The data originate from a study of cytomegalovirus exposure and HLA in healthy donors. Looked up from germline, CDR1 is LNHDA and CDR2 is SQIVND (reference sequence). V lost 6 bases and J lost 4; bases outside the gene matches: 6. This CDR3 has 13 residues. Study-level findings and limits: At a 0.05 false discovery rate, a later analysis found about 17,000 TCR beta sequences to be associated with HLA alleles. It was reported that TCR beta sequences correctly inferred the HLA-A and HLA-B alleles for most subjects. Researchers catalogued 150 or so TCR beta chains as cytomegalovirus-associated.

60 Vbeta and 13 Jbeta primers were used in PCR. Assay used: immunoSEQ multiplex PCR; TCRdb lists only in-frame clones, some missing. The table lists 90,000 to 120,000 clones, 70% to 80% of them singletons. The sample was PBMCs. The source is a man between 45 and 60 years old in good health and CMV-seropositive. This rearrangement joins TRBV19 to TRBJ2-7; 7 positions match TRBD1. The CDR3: CASRGRQGYEQYF. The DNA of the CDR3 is TGTGCCAGTAGAGGTCGACAGGGTTACGAGCAGTACTTC.